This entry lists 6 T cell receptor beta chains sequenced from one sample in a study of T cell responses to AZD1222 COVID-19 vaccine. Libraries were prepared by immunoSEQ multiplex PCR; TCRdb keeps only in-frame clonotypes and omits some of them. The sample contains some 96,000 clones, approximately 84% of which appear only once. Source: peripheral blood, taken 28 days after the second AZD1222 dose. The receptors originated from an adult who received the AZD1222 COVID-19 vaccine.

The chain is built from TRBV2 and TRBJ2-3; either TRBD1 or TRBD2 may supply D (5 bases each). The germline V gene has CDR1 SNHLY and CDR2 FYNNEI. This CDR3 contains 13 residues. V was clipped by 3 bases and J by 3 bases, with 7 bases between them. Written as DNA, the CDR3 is TGTGCCAGCAGTGAGGGACCGACAGATACGCAGTATTTT. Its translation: CASSEGPTDTQYF.

CDR3 sequence reads: CASSPDGNYGYTF. Here the CDR3 DNA reads TGCGCCAGCAGCCCGGACGGTAACTATGGCTACACCTTC. The chain links TRBV5-1 to TRBJ1-2, with D unresolved. Germline-derived CDR1 and CDR2 are SGHRS and YFSETQ. V was cut by 4 bases and J by 1 base, with 8 bases left in between. The CDR3 spans 13 residues. Based on the CDR3 plus reference TRBV5-1 and TRBJ1-2, the full variable domain is KAGVTQTPRYLIKTRGQQVTLSCSPISGHRSVSWYQQTPGQGLQFLFEYFSETQRNKGNFPGRFSGRQFSNSRSEMNVSTLELGDSALYLCASSPDGNYGYTFGSGTRLTVV.

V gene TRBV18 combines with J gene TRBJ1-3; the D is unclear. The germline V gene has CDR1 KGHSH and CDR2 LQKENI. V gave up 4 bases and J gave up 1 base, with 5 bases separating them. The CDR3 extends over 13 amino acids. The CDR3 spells CASSRGSGNTIYF. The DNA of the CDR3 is TGTGCCAGCTCACGGGGTTCTGGAAACACCATATATTTT.

CDR3 loop: CASSYTQTTYEQYF. CDR3 coding DNA: TGTGCCAGCAGTTATACACAGACGACATACGAGCAGTACTTC. The J gene is TRBJ2-7, the V gene TRBV6-5; D gene unclear. Germline loops: CDR1 MNHEY, CDR2 SVGAGI. V lost 3 bases to trimming and J lost 4 bases, with 13 bases between them. The CDR3 length is 14 residues.

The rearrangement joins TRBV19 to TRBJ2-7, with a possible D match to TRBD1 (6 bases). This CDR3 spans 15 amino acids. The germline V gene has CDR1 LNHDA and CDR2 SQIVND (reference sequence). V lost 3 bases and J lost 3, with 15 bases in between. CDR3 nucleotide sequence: TGTGCCAGTAGTATTTCAACAGGGATCATCTACGAGCAGTACTTC. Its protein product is CASSISTGIIYEQYF. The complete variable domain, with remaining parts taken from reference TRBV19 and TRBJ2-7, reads DGGITQSPKYLFRKEGQNVTLSCEQNLNHDAMYWYRQDPGQGLRLIYYSQIVNDFQKGDIAEGYSVSREKKESFPLTVTSAQKNPTAFYLCASSISTGIIYEQYFGPGTRLTVT.

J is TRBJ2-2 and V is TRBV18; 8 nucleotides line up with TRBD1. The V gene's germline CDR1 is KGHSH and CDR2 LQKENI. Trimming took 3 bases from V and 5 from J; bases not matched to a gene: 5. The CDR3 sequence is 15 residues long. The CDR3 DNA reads TGTGCCAGCTCACCGGGGACAGGCCGAACCGGGGAGCTGTTTTTT. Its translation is CASSPGTGRTGELFF.